Presented here are 8 T cell receptor beta chains from one specimen sequenced in a study of T cells of healthy individuals. TCRdb re-derived calls from the 5' RACE reads in MiXCR, one entry per CDR3 protein. The data show about 96,000 distinct CDR3 sequences, with under 20% seen just once and 6.2% held by the top ten. These receptors all come from a human donor in good health.

The chain recombines TRBV7-8 with TRBJ2-3; 10 nucleotides line up with TRBD1. The germline V gene has CDR1 SGHVS and CDR2 FQNEAQ. With 1 base clipped from V and 6 bases from J, the junction kept 4 bases outside the gene matches. The CDR3 runs 15 residues. The CDR3 DNA follows: TGTGCCAGCAGCTTAGATGGGACAGGGGCTGATACGCAGTATTTT. Encoded protein: CASSLDGTGADTQYF.

The chain joins TRBV28 to TRBJ2-1; 11 bases match TRBD2. Looked up from germline, CDR1 is MDHEN and CDR2 is SYDVKM. The CDR3 runs 16 residues. V lost 5 bases to trimming and J lost 7 bases; unmatched junction nucleotides: 10. The CDR3 DNA reads as TGTGCCAGCAGTCAATTTAGCGGGGGGGCCAGGAATGAGCAGTTCTTC. The encoded protein is CASSQFSGGARNEQFF.

This clonotype came up a few times. V is TRBV24-1 and J is TRBJ2-4; 10 bases agree with TRBD1. V lost 4 bases, J lost 2 bases, and 13 bases stayed unmatched. The germline CDR1 and CDR2 sequences are KGHDR and SFDVKD. This CDR3 has 19 residues. The CDR3 bases are TGTGCCACCAGTGAAACCGGGACAGGGGTCGAAGGTACCAAAAACATTCAGTACTTC. Translating gives CATSETGTGVEGTKNIQYF.

This clonotype was detected many times. V gene TRBV29-1 combines with J gene TRBJ2-5; TRBD1 matches at 7 bases. Germline trimming cut 7 bases from V and 5 bases from J; bases unmatched to any gene: 7. The CDR3 loop spans 12 amino acids. Germline CDR1 reads SQVTM; CDR2 reads ANQGSEA. The DNA of the CDR3 is TGCAGCGGACGAGGGGGCGGTGAGACCCAGTACTTC. Encoded protein: CSGRGGGETQYF.

The rearrangement uses TRBV10-3 and TRBJ2-3, with 11 bases matching TRBD1. J lost 4 bases, V lost 3 bases, and 6 bases had no gene match. The CDR3 contains 16 residues. From germline, CDR1 is ENHRY and CDR2 SYGVKD. The CDR3 loop reads CAISDRTGGKSDTQYF. The CDR3 DNA is TGTGCCATCAGTGACAGGACAGGGGGCAAGTCAGATACGCAGTATTTT.

A note on this clonotype: This could be a read error, since a much larger clone is one nucleotide away. The rearrangement links TRBV5-5 to TRBJ2-1, with D perhaps matching TRBD1 or TRBD2 (5 bases each). The CDR3 runs 15 residues. Germline V gives CDR1 SGHKS, CDR2 YYEKEE (reference sequence). The CDR3 sequence: CVSSFEGLSYNEQFF. CDR3 bases: TGTGTCAGCAGCTTTGAGGGGCTCTCCTACAATGAGCAGTTCTTC.

The chain combines TRBV7-3 with TRBJ2-1; TRBD2 matches at 10 bases. V gave up 6 bases and J gave up 2 bases; unmatched junction bases: 4. The CDR3 has 15 residues. CDR1 and CDR2 (germline): SGHTA, FQGTGA. The CDR3 here is CASSSGTSAYNEQFF. In DNA form, the CDR3 reads TGTGCCAGCAGTTCCGGGACTAGCGCCTACAATGAGCAGTTCTTC.

This clonotype was counted a few times. The chain combines TRBV7-7 with TRBJ2-1; no clear D gene. The CDR3 covers 13 residues. Germline CDR1 SSHAT, CDR2 FNYEAQ (reference sequence). V lost 5 bases and J lost 10, with 15 bases in between. The CDR3 region has the DNA TGTGCCAGCAGCCTAACTGACTCAGGAGAGCAGTTCTTC. The encoded protein is CASSLTDSGEQFF.